Below, 25 T cell receptor beta chains from the same sample are listed, as sequenced in a study of shared clonotypes between healthy human individuals. Using immunoSEQ multiplex PCR, the repertoire was profiled, and TCRdb retains in-frame clones only, with some absent. The sample has 400,000 to 600,000 clones; roughly 80% are singletons. The sequencing input was PBMCs. The receptor source for this set is a woman in her thirties or forties in good health. Some clones in this sample may be carry-over from other donors' samples.

The chain combines TRBV5-1 with TRBJ1-3; 10 bases agree with TRBD1. The CDR3 runs 17 residues. Germline V gene sequence: CDR1 SGHRS, CDR2 YFSETQ. The junction had 11 bases not matched to a gene; V was cut back by 2 bases and J by 6 bases. The CDR3 reads CASSLTPPTGGENTIYF. The CDR3 DNA is TGCGCCAGCAGCTTAACCCCCCCGACAGGGGGCGAAAACACCATATATTTT.

The chain combines TRBV28 with TRBJ1-3, with 7 bases matching TRBD1. Germline CDR1 is MDHEN and CDR2 is SYDVKM. CDR3 length: 14 residues. V shed 8 bases, J shed 2 bases, and the junction held 6 bases outside the gene matches. CDR3 nucleotide sequence: TGTGCCAGCCGTCCCGGGACAGCTGGAAACACCATATATTTT. Amino acids: CASRPGTAGNTIYF.

The CDR3 DNA is TGTGCCAGCAGCAAAGCGCGACGGGAGGACCGGGAGCAGTACTTC. Its translation is CASSKARREDREQYF. The chain couples TRBV21-1 to TRBJ2-7; TRBD2, the table's D call, was not compared with the DNA. TRBV21-1 is assigned pseudogene status. The CDR3 consists of 15 residues.

The chain employs TRBV7-3 and TRBJ2-1; D gene unclear. The CDR3 length is 12 residues. Germline assignment: CDR1 SGHTA and CDR2 FQGTGA. V was trimmed by 2 bases and J by 7 bases, leaving 6 bases between them. The CDR3 is CASSLDGNEQFF. DNA of the CDR3: TGTGCCAGCAGCTTAGATGGGAATGAGCAGTTCTTC. Together with reference TRBV7-3 and TRBJ2-1, the CDR3 gives the full variable domain: GAGVSQTPSNKVTEKGKYVELRCDPISGHTALYWYRQSLGQGPEFLIYFQGTGAADDSGLPNDRFFAVRPEGSVSTLKIQRTERGDSAVYLCASSLDGNEQFFGPGTRLTVL.

The rearrangement links TRBV7-2 to TRBJ2-6; D call uncertain. Germline loops: CDR1 SGHTA, CDR2 FQGNSA. CDR3 length: 15 amino acids. V was trimmed by 3 bases and J by 4 bases, leaving 10 bases between them. The CDR3 sequence is CASSLGRTGANVLTF. CDR3 DNA sequence: TGTGCCAGCAGCTTGGGCAGGACCGGGGCCAACGTCCTGACTTTC. The full variable domain, completed using reference TRBV7-2 and TRBJ2-6, is GAGVSQSPSNKVTEKGKDVELRCDPISGHTALYWYRQSLGQGLEFLIYFQGNSAPDKSGLPSDRFSAERTGGSVSTLTIQRTQQEDSAVYLCASSLGRTGANVLTFGAGSRLTVL.

CDR3 nucleotide sequence: TGTGCCAGCAGCGTTCCCCCCTTCGAGTCGCAGTATTTT. Translation: CASSVPPFESQYF. The V call is TRBV9, the J call TRBJ2-3; no clear D gene. V lost 2 bases and J lost 10, with 14 bases in between. Germline CDR1 reads SGDLS; CDR2 reads YYNGEE. The CDR3 contains 13 residues.

The rearrangement uses TRBV2 and TRBJ2-1; D is perhaps TRBD2 (5 bases). There are 13 residues in the CDR3. V dropped 7 bases and J dropped 6 bases, with 13 bases sitting between them. The germline CDR1 and CDR2 sequences are SNHLY and FYNNEI. The CDR3 nucleotides read TGTGCCAGCAAGGGAAATAGCGTCAATGAGCAGTTCTTC. Its protein is CASKGNSVNEQFF.

About this clone itself: The junction differs from germline at one of its ends, possibly a read error. V usage is TRBV2 and J usage is TRBJ2-7, with 7 bases matching TRBD1. This CDR3 is built from 16 residues. In germline, CDR1 is SNHLY, CDR2 FYNNEI. CDR3 in amino acids: CASSERGLPPSNEQYF. The CDR3 nucleotides are TGTGCCAGCAGTGAGAGGGGGCTCCCACCCTCCAACGAGCAGTACTTC.

This chain connects TRBV4-2 to TRBJ2-7, with D uncertain. Trimming shortened V by 1 base and J by 2 bases, and 9 bases separated the two germline ends. Per germline, CDR1 LGHNA and CDR2 YNFKEQ. The CDR3 has 14 residues. CDR3 nucleotides: TGTGCCAGCAGCCAAGGACAAACGACCTACGAGCAGTACTTC. This codes for CASSQGQTTYEQYF.

The chain recombines TRBV5-4 with TRBJ2-1, with TRBD2 identical over 12 bases. The V and J ends lost 3 bases and 5 bases, in that order; junction bases with no gene match: 3. The CDR3 covers 15 residues. The germline V gene encodes CDR1 SGHNT and CDR2 YYREEE (reference sequence). The CDR3 sequence is CASSSSGRANNEQFF. CDR3 nucleotide sequence: TGTGCCAGCAGCTCTAGCGGGAGGGCTAACAATGAGCAGTTCTTC.

Notes on this clone: This probably arose from a read error, given a far larger clone one base away. The V gene is TRBV6-5, the J gene TRBJ2-7; TRBD2 matches at 7 bases. V was pared by 7 bases and J by 0 bases, with 9 bases of the junction left unmatched. CDR3 length equals 15 residues. In germline, CDR1 is MNHEY, CDR2 SVGAGI. As DNA, the CDR3 is TGTGCCAGCAATCCATCTAGCGGACGCTCCTACGAGCAGTACTTC. Its translation is CASNPSSGRSYEQYF.

This clone was seen a few times. The chain combines TRBV28 with TRBJ1-3; possible D gene TRBD1, 6 bases. Germline-derived CDR1 and CDR2 are MDHEN and SYDVKM. The CDR3 is made up of 14 amino acids. V was shortened by 3 bases and J by 4 bases, with 10 bases between the two germline ends. The CDR3 nucleotides are TGTGCCAGCAGTTTCGACAGGTTCGGAAACACCATATATTTT. Encoded protein: CASSFDRFGNTIYF.

This rearrangement joins TRBV18 to TRBJ2-2; TRBD2 is a possible D gene (5 bases). The CDR3 has 15 residues. CDR1 and CDR2 (germline): KGHSH, LQKENI. V was shortened by 6 bases and J by 0 bases, with 11 bases between the two germline ends. The CDR3 loop reads CASSEIGANTGELFF. CDR3 DNA: TGTGCCAGCTCCGAGATCGGGGCGAACACCGGGGAGCTGTTTTTT.

The chain uses TRBV14 and TRBJ1-6; the D is unclear. V gave up 1 base and J gave up 9 bases, with 22 bases separating them. The CDR3 has 18 residues. Germline V gives CDR1 SGHDN, CDR2 FVKESK. In DNA form, the CDR3 reads TGTGCCAGCAGCCAAGTTATGAAGAGCTCCCTGCGGCCTTCACCCCTCCACTTT. It encodes CASSQVMKSSLRPSPLHF.

Here the CDR3 DNA reads TGTGCCAGCAGTTTTGGTAGCACGGAAAAACTGTTTTTT. Residues: CASSFGSTEKLFF. V is TRBV28 and J is TRBJ1-4; D not certain. The CDR3 covers 13 residues. The V gene's germline CDR1 is MDHEN and CDR2 SYDVKM. The ends were cut back, 3 bases at V and 8 bases at J, with 10 bases in the middle. Together with reference TRBV28 and TRBJ1-4, the CDR3 gives the full variable domain: DVKVTQSSRYLVKRTGEKVFLECVQDMDHENMFWYRQDPGLGLRLIYFSYDVKMKEKGDIPEGYSVSREKKERFSLILESASTNQTSMYLCASSFGSTEKLFFGSGTQLSVL.

This clone was found many times. This chain uses TRBV30 with TRBJ2-1; 9 positions match TRBD2. The CDR3 is 18 amino acids. Looked up from germline, CDR1 is GTSNPN and CDR2 is SVGIG (reference sequence). The V gene end was trimmed by 1 base and the J gene end by 2 bases; junction bases not matched to a gene: 12. CDR3: CAWSGTSEREAPYNEQFF. The CDR3 DNA reads as TGTGCCTGGAGTGGGACCAGTGAGCGGGAGGCCCCCTACAATGAGCAGTTCTTC.

Only a few counts were recorded for this clone. V usage is TRBV11-1 and J usage is TRBJ2-2; D is possibly TRBD1 (6 bases). This CDR3 is built from 15 residues. Trimming removed 3 bases from V and 2 bases from J, with 10 bases in between. CDR1 is SGHAT, CDR2 FQDESV, per germline (reference sequence). CDR3 region: CASSFTGSNTGELFF. The CDR3 nucleotides read TGTGCCAGCAGCTTCACAGGGAGTAACACCGGGGAGCTGTTTTTT. The full variable domain, in which reference TRBV11-1 and TRBJ2-2 provide the parts outside the CDR3, is EAEVAQSPRYKITEKSQAVAFWCDPISGHATLYWYRQILGQGPELLVQFQDESVVDDSQLPKDRFSAERLKGVDSTLKIQPAELGDSAMYLCASSFTGSNTGELFFGEGSRLTVL.

The J gene is TRBJ1-1, the V gene TRBV2, with D possibly TRBD1 on 5 matching bases. Trimming took off 6 bases at V and 1 base at J, with 12 bases between the two ends. From germline, CDR1 is SNHLY and CDR2 FYNNEI. The CDR3 contains 14 residues. CDR3 DNA sequence: TGTGCCAGCAGACGCGGCAGGGAGAACACTGAAGCTTTCTTT. Its translation: CASRRGRENTEAFF.

This clone was detected once. The rearrangement links TRBV19 to TRBJ1-2, with a weak D call TRBD1 (6 bases). Germline loops: CDR1 LNHDA, CDR2 SQIVND (reference sequence). Trimming left V 6 bases short and J 0 bases short, with 20 bases between. The CDR3 is 17 amino acids. CDR3 in DNA: TGTGCCAGTAGCCCCCGACACCGGGACATTTCTAACTATGGCTACACCTTC. It translates to CASSPRHRDISNYGYTF.

This chain joins TRBV28 and TRBJ2-1; the match to TRBD2 covers 8 bases. The CDR3 covers 15 residues. CDR1 and CDR2 (germline): MDHEN, SYDVKM. With 5 bases clipped from V and 7 bases from J, the junction kept 10 bases outside the gene matches. CDR3 loop: CASSGSAGVRNEQFF. The CDR3 DNA reads TGTGCCAGCAGTGGCTCAGCGGGAGTCAGAAATGAGCAGTTCTTC.

V and J are TRBV5-1 and TRBJ1-1, with a weak D call TRBD1 (6 bases). The V gene's germline CDR1 is SGHRS and CDR2 YFSETQ. Trimming took 3 bases from V and 6 from J, leaving 12 bases between them. This CDR3 is 13 amino acids long. This CDR3 reads CASSWAGGPEAFF. CDR3 bases: TGCGCCAGCAGCTGGGCGGGGGGGCCTGAAGCTTTCTTT.

This clone occurred many times. The chain has TRBV28 and TRBJ2-7; D may be TRBD2 (7 bases). CDR1 is MDHEN, CDR2 SYDVKM, per germline. The CDR3 runs 16 residues. Trimming pared 4 bases from V and 2 bases from J, leaving 18 bases between. The CDR3 is CASSSLRGPRAYEQYF. CDR3 nucleotides: TGTGCCAGCAGTTCATTGCGGGGGCCCAGGGCCTACGAGCAGTACTTC.

V and J are TRBV18 and TRBJ2-1, with D unresolved. The V and J ends lost 3 bases and 9 bases respectively, with 9 bases between them. This CDR3 is built from 12 residues. Germline V lookup: CDR1 KGHSH, CDR2 LQKENI. CDR3 in amino acids: CASSPDVSEQFF. The CDR3, as DNA: TGTGCCAGCTCACCGGACGTCAGTGAGCAGTTCTTC.

The V gene is TRBV4-1, the J gene TRBJ1-1; D is unresolved. The length of the CDR3 is 15 residues. Germline V lookup: CDR1 MGHRA, CDR2 YSYEKL. With 0 bases removed from V and 6 bases from J, the gap between germline ends came to 14 bases. The CDR3 region is CASSQDKARVAEAFF. The CDR3 DNA reads as TGCGCCAGCAGCCAAGATAAGGCAAGAGTCGCTGAAGCTTTCTTT.

The gene calls are TRBV9 and TRBJ2-1; D gene ambiguous. Germline values: CDR1 SGDLS, CDR2 YYNGEE. The length of the CDR3 is 14 residues. Trimming pared 0 bases from V and 5 bases from J, leaving 9 bases between. CDR3 DNA: TGTGCCAGCAGCGTAGAACCCCTCCACAATGAGCAGTTCTTC. Its translation: CASSVEPLHNEQFF.